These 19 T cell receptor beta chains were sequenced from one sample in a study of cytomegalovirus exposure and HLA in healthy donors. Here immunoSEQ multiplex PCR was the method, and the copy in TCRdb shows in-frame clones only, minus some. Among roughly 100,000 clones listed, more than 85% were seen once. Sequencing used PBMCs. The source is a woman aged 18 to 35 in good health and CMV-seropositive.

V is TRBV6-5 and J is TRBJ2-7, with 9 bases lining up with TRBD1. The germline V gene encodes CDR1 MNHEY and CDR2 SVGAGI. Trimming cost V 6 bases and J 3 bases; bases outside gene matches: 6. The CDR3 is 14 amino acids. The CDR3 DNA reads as TGTGCCAGCAGACCGGGACAGGGCAACTACGAGCAGTACTTC. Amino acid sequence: CASRPGQGNYEQYF.

CDR3: CASSEAGGEVYYGYTF. The DNA of the CDR3 is TGTGCCAGCAGTGAAGCTGGGGGGGAGGTCTACTATGGCTACACCTTC. The chain has TRBV6-1 and TRBJ1-2; the D gene is possibly TRBD1 (5 bases). The CDR3 contains 16 residues. Germline V gives CDR1 MNHNS, CDR2 SASEGT. V was clipped by 0 bases and J by 3 bases, with 14 bases between them.

CDR3 sequence (DNA): TGTGCCTGGAGCGGGGGGGTACATGAGCAGTTCTTC. Translation gives CAWSGGVHEQFF. V usage is TRBV30 and J usage is TRBJ2-1, with TRBD2 matching over 8 bases. V gave up 3 bases and J gave up 8 bases; unmatched junction bases: 3. CDR3 length equals 12 residues. Germline-derived CDR1 and CDR2 are GTSNPN and SVGIG (reference sequence).

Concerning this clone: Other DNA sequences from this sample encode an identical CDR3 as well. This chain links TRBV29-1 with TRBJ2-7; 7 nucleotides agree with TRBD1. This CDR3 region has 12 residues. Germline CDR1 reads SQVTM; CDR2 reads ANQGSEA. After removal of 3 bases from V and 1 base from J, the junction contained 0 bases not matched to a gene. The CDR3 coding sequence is TGCAGCGTTGAGGGACAGTCCTACGAGCAGTACTTC. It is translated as CSVEGQSYEQYF.

The CDR3: CASSTQGEPYEKLFF. Written as DNA, the CDR3 is TGTGCCAGCAGCACTCAGGGGGAACCTTATGAAAAACTGTTTTTT. This chain links TRBV9 with TRBJ1-4; TRBD1 aligns across 7 bases. The CDR3 extends over 15 amino acids. V lost 4 bases, J lost 6 bases, and 9 bases stayed unmatched. The germline V gene has CDR1 SGDLS and CDR2 YYNGEE.

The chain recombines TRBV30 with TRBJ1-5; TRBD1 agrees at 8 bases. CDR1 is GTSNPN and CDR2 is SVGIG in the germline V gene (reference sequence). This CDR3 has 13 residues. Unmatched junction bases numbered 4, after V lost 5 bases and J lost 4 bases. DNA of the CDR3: TGTGCCTGGGCTACAGGGGGGAATCAGCCCCAGCATTTT. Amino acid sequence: CAWATGGNQPQHF.

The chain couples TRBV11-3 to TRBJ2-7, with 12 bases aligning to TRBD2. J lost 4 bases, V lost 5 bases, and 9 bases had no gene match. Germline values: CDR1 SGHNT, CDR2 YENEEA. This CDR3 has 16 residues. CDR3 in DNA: TGTGCCAGCAGCCAACCATTGACTAGCGGGGGTTACGAGCAGTACTTC. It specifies CASSQPLTSGGYEQYF.

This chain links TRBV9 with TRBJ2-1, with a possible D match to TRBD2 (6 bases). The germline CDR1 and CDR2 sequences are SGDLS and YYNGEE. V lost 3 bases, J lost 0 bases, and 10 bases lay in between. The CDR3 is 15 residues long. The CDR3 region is CASSGRESSYNEQFF. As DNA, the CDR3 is TGTGCCAGCAGCGGGAGGGAAAGCTCCTACAATGAGCAGTTCTTC. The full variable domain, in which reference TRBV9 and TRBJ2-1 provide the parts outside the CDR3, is DSGVTQTPKHLITATGQRVTLRCSPRSGDLSVYWYQQSLDQGLQFLIQYYNGEERAKGNILERFSAQQFPDLHSELNLSSLELGDSALYFCASSGRESSYNEQFFGPGTRLTVL.

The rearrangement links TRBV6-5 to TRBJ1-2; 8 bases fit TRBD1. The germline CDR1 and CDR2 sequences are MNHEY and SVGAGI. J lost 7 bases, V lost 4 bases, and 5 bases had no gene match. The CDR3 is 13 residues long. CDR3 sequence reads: CASSLGQAGGYTF. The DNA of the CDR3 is TGTGCCAGCAGTTTGGGACAGGCGGGTGGCTACACCTTC.

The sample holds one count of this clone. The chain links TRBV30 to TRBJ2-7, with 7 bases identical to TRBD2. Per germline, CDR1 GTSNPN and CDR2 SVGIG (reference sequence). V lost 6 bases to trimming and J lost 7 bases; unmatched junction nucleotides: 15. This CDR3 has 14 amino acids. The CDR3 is CACSTGGRSSEQYF. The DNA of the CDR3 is TGTGCCTGTTCTACGGGGGGTAGATCGTCTGAGCAGTACTTC.

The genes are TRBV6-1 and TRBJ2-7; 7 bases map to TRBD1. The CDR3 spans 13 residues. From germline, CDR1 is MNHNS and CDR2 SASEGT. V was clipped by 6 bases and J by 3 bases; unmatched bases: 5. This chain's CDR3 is CASRRQGHYEQYF. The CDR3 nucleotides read TGTGCCAGCAGGCGACAGGGTCACTACGAGCAGTACTTC.

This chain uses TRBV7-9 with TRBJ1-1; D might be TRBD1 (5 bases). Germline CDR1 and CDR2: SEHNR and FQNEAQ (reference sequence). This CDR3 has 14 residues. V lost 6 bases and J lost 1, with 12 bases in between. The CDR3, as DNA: TGTGCCAGCAGGCATTTGACAGAGAACACTGAAGCTTTCTTT. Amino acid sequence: CASRHLTENTEAFF.

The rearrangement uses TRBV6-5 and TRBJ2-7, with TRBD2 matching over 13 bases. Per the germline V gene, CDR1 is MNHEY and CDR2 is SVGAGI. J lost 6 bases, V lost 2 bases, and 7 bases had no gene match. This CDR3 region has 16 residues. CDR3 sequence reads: CASSYLRLAGGGEQYF. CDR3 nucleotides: TGTGCCAGCAGTTACCTCCGACTAGCGGGAGGCGGCGAGCAGTACTTC.

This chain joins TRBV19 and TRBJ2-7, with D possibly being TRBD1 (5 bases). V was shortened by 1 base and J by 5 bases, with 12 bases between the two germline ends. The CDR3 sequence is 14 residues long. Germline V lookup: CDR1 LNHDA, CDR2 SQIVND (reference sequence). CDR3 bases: TGTGCCAGTAGTATAGGTGGGGCGTTCCACGAGCAGTACTTC. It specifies CASSIGGAFHEQYF.

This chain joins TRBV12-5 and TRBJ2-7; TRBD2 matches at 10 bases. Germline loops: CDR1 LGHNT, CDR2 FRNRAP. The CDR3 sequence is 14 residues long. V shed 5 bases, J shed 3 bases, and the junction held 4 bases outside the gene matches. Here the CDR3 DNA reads TGTGCTAGTGGTGTAAGCGGGGGGGTCTACGAGCAGTACTTC. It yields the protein CASGVSGGVYEQYF.

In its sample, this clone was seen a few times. The CDR3 spells CASTNRLAGEEQFF. The DNA of the CDR3 is TGTGCCAGTACCAACAGACTAGCGGGAGAGGAGCAGTTCTTC. This chain joins TRBV19 and TRBJ2-1, with 12 bases identical to TRBD2. Germline lookup yields CDR1 LNHDA and CDR2 SQIVND (reference sequence). The CDR3 has 14 residues. Trimming removed 7 bases from V and 10 bases from J; junction bases left unmatched: 8.

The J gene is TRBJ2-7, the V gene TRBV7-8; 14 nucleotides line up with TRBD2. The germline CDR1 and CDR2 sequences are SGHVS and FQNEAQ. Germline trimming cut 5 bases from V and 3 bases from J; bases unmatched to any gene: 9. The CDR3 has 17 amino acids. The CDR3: CASSLTSGGVKSYEQYF. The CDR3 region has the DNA TGTGCCAGCAGCCTGACTAGCGGGGGGGTTAAAAGCTACGAGCAGTACTTC.

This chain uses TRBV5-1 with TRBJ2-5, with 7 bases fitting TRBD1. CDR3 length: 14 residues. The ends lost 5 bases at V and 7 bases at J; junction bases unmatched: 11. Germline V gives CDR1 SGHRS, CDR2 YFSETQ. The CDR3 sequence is CASRSGTDTTTQYF. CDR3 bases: TGCGCCAGCAGATCCGGGACAGACACGACGACCCAGTACTTC. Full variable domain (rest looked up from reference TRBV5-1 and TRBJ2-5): KAGVTQTPRYLIKTRGQQVTLSCSPISGHRSVSWYQQTPGQGLQFLFEYFSETQRNKGNFPGRFSGRQFSNSRSEMNVSTLELGDSALYLCASRSGTDTTTQYFGPGTRLLVL.

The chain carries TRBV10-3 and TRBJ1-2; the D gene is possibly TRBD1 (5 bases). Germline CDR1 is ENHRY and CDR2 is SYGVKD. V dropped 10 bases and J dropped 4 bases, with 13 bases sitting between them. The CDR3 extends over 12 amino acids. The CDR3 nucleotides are TGTGCCACCCAGGCGGGGGGCTATGGCTACACCTTC. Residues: CATQAGGYGYTF.